This T cell receptor (beta chain) appears in the sequencing data of a study of T cell repertoires in cytomegalovirus infection. Study information: It can be stated that public TCR beta signatures indicated CMV infection as well as a matching HLA type.

Each CDR3 protein gets one entry after TCRdb re-called the reads with MiXCR. The table includes some 320,000 distinct CDR3 sequences, about 28% detected once. Study-level points and caveats: CMV-specific TCR beta clonotypes restricted by HLA-C dominated the ex vivo response.

Germline V gives CDR1 SQVTM, CDR2 ANQGSEA. Trimming removed 7 bases at V and 0 bases at J, with 12 bases between. The CDR3 has 14 amino acids. Points on this clonotype: Its antigen is as yet unknown.

The source is a human donor in good health (CMV status not recorded). Some clones in this sample may be carry-over from other donors' samples. The genes are TRBV29-1 and TRBJ1-4; TRBD1 might be the D (5 bases). The specimen was cultured PBMCs, collected from culture after CMV antigen stimulation. The CDR3 loop is CSARKGSTNEKLFF. The CDR3 DNA follows: TGCAGCGCCAGAAAGGGGTCAACTAATGAAAAACTGTTTTTT.